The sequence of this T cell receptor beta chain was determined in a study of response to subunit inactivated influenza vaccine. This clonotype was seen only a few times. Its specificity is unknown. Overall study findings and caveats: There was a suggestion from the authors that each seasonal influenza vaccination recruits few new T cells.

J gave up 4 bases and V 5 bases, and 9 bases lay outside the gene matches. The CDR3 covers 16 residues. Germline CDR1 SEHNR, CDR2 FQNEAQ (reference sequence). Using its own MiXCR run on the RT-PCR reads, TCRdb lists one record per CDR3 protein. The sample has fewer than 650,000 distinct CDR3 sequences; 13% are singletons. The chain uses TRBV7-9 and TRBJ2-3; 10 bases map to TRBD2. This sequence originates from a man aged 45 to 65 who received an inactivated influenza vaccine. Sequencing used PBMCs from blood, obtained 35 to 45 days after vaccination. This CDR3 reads CASSALSGRAADTQYF. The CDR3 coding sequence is TGTGCCAGCAGCGCACTAAGCGGGAGGGCTGCAGATACGCAGTATTTT.